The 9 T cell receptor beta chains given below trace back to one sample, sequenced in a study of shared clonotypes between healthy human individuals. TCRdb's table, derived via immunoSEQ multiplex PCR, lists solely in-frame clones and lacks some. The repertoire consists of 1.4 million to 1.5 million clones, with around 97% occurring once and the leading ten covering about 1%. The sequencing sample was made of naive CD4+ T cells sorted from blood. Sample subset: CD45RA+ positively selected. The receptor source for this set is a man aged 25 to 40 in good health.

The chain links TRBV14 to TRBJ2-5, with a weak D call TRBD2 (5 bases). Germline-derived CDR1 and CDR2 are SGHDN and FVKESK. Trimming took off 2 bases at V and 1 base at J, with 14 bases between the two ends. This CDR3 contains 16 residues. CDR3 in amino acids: CASSQQRVGSQETQYF. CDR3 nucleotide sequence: TGTGCCAGCAGCCAACAGAGGGTGGGTTCCCAAGAGACCCAGTACTTC.

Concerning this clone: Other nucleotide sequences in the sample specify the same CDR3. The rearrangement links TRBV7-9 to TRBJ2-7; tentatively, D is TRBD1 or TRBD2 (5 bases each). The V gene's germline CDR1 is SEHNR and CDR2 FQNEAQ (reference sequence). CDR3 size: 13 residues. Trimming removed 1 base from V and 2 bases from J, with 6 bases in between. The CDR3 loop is CASSLGGTYEQYF. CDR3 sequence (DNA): TGTGCCAGCAGCTTAGGGGGGACCTACGAGCAGTACTTC.

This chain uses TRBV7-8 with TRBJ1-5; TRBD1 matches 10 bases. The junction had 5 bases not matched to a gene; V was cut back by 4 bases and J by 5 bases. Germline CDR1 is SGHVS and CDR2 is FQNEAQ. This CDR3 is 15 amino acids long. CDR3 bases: TGTGCCAGCAGCTCGGGGGACAGGGGTGATCAGCCCCAGCATTTT. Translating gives CASSSGDRGDQPQHF.

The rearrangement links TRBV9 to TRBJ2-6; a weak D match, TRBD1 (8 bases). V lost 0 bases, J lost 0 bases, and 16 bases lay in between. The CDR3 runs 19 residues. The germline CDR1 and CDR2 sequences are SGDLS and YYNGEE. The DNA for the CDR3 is TGTGCCAGCAGCGTAGGATTGACAGGGGAGGGCTCTGGGGCCAACGTCCTGACTTTC. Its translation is CASSVGLTGEGSGANVLTF.

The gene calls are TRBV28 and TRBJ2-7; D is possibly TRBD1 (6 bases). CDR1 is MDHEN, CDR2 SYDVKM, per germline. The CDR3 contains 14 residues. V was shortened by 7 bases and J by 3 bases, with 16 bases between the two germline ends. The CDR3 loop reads CASTATGYVYEQYF. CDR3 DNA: TGTGCCAGCACCGCCACAGGGTATGTCTACGAGCAGTACTTC.

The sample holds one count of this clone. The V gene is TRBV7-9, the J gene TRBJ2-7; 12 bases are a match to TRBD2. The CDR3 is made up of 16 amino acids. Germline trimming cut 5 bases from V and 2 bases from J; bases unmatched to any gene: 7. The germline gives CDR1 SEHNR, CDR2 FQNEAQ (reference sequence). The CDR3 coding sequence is TGTGCCAGCAGCCGAGTACTAGCGGGGGGTACCTACGAGCAGTACTTC. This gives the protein CASSRVLAGGTYEQYF.

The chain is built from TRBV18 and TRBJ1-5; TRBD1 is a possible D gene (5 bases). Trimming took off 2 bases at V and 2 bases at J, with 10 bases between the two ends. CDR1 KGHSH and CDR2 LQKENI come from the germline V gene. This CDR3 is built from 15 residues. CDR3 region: CASSPIQERNQPQHF. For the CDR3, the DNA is TGTGCCAGCTCACCAATACAGGAACGCAATCAGCCCCAGCATTTT. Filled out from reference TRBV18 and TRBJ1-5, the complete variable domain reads NAGVMQNPRHLVRRRGQEARLRCSPMKGHSHVYWYRQLPEEGLKFMVYLQKENIIDESGMPKERFSAEFPKEGPSILRIQQVVRGDSAAYFCASSPIQERNQPQHFGDGTRLSIL.

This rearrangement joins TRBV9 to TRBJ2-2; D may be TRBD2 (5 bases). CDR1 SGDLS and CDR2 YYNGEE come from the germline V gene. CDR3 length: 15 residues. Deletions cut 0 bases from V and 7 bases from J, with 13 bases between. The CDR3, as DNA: TGTGCCAGCAGCGTAGATGAGGGAATTGGCGGGGAGCTGTTTTTT. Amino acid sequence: CASSVDEGIGGELFF.

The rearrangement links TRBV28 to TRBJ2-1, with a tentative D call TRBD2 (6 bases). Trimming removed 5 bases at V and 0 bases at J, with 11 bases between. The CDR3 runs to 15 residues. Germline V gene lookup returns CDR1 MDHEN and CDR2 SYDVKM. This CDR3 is CASSRLVGSYNEQFF. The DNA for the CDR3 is TGTGCCAGCAGTCGACTAGTCGGCTCCTACAATGAGCAGTTCTTC.